The source of this T cell receptor (beta chain) is a study of PD-1 blockade in mismatch repair-deficient tumors. Whole-study context: Patients had some twelve mismatch repair-deficient cancer types, all previously treated and progressing. Study-wide points: Tumor-resident clones, often undetectable pretreatment in blood, expanded then contracted after pembrolizumab.

Germline CDR1 reads MGHDK; CDR2 reads SYGVNS. The CDR3 consists of 18 residues. Trimming shortened V by 2 bases and J by 2 bases, and 16 bases separated the two germline ends. This clone was seen only once. The target antigen is unknown. Repertoires were generated with immunoSEQ multiplex PCR, while TCRdb's copy carries only in-frame clones and drops some. Among 35,000 to 45,000 clones, more than 75% were seen once, and the ten largest hold roughly 3.9%. TCRs were sequenced from a few patients responding to pembrolizumab. The sample was peripheral blood, taken around 75 weeks after starting pembrolizumab. The chain has TRBV25-1 and TRBJ2-6; TRBD2 is a possible D gene (5 bases). The clonotype comes from an adult with mismatch repair-deficient cancer. The CDR3 DNA is TGTGCCAGCAGTGAACCAGGCTACCGAGGGACTGGGGCCAACGTCCTGACTTTC. It specifies CASSEPGYRGTGANVLTF.